This T cell receptor (beta chain) was profiled in a study of spatial heterogeneity in lung cancer. Every molecule of TCR cDNA had its own unique molecular identifier. Via MiXCR, TCRdb re-called the 5' RACE reads, giving one row per CDR3 protein. The profile shows tens of thousands of distinct CDR3 sequences, roughly 7.9% of them singletons. This CDR3 region has 11 residues. CDR1 and CDR2 from the germline V gene are MNHEY and SMNVEV (reference sequence). The V and J ends lost 5 bases and 7 bases respectively, with 8 bases between them. The sample's time point: sample taken at primary tumor resection. Whole RNA was taken from tumor, nontumor lung or frozen PBMC; it was then sequenced unsorted. This clonotype was seen only a few times.

The clonotype was recovered from a female donor with early-stage non-small cell lung cancer. The source was PBMCs, collected at surgery. This chain connects TRBV27 to TRBJ2-5; no definite D call. The DNA for the CDR3 is TGTGCCAGCAGTCTCTCGGGGACCCAGTACTTC. Protein product: CASSLSGTQYF.